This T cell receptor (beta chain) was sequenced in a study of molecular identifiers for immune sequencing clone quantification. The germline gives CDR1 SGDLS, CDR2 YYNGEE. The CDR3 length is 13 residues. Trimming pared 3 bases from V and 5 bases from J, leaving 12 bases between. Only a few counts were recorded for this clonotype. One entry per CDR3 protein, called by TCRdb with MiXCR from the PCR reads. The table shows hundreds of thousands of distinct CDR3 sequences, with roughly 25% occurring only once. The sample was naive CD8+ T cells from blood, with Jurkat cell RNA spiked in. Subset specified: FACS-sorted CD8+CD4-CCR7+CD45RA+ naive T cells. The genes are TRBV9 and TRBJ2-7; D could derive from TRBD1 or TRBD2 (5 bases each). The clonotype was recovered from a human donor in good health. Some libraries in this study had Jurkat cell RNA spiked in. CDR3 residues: CASSGPRGDEQYF. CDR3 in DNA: TGTGCCAGCAGCGGCCCGAGGGGAGACGAGCAGTACTTC.